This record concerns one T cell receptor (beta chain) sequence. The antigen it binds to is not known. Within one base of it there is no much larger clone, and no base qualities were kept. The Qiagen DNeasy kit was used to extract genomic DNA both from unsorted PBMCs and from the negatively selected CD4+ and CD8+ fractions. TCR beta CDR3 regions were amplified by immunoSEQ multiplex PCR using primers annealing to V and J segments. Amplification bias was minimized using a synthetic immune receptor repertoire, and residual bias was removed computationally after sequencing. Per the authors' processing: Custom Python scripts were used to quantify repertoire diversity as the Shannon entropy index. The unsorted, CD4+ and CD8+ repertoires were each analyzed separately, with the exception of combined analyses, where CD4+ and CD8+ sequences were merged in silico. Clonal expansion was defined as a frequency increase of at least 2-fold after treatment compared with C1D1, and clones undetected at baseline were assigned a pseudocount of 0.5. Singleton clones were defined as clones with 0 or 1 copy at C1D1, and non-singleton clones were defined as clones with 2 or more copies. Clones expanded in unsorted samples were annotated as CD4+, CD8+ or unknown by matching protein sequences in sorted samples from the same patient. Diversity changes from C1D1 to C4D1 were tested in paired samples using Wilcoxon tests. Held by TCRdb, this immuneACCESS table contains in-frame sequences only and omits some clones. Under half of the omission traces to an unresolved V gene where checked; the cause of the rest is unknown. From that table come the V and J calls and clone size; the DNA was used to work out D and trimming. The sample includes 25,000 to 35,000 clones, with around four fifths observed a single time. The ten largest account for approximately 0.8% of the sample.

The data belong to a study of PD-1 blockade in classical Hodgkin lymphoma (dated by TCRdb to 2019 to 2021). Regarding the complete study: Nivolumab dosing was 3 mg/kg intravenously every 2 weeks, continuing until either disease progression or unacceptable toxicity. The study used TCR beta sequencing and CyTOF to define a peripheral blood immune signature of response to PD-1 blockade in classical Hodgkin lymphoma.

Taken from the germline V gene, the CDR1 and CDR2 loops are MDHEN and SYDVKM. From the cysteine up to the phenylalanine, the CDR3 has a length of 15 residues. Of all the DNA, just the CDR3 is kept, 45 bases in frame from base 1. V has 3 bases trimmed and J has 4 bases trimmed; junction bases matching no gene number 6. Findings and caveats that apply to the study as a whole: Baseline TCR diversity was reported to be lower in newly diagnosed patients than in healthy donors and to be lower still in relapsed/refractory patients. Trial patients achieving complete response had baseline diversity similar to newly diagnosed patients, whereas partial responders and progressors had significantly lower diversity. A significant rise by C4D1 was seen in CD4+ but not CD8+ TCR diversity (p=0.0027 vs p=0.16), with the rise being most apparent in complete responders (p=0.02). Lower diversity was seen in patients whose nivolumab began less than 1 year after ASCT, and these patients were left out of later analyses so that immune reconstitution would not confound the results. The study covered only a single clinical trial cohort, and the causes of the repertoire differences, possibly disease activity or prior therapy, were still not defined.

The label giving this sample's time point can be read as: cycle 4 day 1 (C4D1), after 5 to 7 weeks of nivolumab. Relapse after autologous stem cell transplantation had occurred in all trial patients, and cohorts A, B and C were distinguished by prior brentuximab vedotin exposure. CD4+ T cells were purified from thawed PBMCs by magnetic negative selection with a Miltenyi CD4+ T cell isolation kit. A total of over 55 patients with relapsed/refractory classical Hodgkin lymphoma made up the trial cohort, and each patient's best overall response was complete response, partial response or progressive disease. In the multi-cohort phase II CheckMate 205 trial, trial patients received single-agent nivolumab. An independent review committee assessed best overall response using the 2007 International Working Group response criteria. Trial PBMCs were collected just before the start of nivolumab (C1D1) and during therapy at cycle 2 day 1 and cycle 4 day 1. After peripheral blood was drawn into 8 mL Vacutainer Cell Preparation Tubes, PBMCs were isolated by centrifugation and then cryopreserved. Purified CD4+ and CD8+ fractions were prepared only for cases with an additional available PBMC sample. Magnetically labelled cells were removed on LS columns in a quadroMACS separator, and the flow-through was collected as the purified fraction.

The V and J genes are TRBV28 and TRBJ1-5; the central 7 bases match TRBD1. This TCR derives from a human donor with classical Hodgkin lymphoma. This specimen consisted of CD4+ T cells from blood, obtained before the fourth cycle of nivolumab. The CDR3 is CASSFEGALNQPQHF. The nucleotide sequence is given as TGTGCCAGCAGTTTCGAGGGGGCCCTTAATCAGCCCCAGCATTTT.